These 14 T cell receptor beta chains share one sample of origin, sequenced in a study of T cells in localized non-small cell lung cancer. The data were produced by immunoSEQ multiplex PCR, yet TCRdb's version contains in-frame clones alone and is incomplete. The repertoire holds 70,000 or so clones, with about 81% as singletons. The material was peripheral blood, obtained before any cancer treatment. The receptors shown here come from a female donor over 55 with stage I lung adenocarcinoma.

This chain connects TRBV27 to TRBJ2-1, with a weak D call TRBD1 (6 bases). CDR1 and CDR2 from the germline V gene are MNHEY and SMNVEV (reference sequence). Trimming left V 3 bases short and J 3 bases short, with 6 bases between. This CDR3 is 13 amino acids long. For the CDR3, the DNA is TGTGCCAGCAGTTTGACAGGCTACAATGAGCAGTTCTTC. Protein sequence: CASSLTGYNEQFF.

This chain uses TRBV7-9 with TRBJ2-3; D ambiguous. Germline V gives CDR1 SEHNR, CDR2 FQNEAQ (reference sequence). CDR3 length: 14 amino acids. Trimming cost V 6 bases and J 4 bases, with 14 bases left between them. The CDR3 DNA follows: TGTGCCAGCAGAAACAGAGATCACGCAGATACGCAGTATTTT. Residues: CASRNRDHADTQYF.

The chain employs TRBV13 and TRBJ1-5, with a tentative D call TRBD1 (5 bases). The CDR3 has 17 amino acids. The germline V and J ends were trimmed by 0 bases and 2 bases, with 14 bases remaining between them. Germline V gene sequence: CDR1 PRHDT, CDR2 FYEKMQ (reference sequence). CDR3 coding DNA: TGTGCCAGCAGCTTAGGCAGGACGAGCAGGGGCAATCAGCCCCAGCATTTT. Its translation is CASSLGRTSRGNQPQHF.

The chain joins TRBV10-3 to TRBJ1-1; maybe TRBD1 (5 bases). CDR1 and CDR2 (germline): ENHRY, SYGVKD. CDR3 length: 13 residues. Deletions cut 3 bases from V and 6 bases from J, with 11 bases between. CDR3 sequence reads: CAISDTLGAEAFF. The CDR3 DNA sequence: TGTGCCATCAGTGACACCCTAGGGGCTGAAGCTTTCTTT.

CDR3 amino acids: CAIRGAGDNSPLHF. The CDR3 DNA is TGTGCCATCAGGGGTGCAGGGGATAATTCACCCCTCCACTTT. The rearrangement uses TRBV10-3 and TRBJ1-6, with D perhaps TRBD1 (6 bases). The germline V gene encodes CDR1 ENHRY and CDR2 SYGVKD. V was pared by 6 bases and J by 5 bases, with 11 bases between. The CDR3 totals 14 residues.

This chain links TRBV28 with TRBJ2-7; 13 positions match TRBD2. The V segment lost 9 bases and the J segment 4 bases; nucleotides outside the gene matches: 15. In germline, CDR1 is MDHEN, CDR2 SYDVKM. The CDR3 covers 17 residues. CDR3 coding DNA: TGTGCCAGTCACACTAGCGGGAGGGTTTTGGTAGCATACGAGCAGTACTTC. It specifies CASHTSGRVLVAYEQYF.

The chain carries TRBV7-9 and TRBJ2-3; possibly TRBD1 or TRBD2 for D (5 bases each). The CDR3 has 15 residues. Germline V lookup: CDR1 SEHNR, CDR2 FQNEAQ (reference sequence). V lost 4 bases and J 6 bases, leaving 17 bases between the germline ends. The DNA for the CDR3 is TGTGCCAGCAGCTCCCCGAGAGGGACGGGGGATACGCAGTATTTT. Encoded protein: CASSSPRGTGDTQYF.

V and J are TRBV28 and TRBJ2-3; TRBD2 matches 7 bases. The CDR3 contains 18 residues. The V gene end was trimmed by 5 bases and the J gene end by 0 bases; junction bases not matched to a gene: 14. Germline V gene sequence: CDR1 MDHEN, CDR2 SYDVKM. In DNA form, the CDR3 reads TGTGCCAGCAGTCCACGCCGCCGACTAGCAGAAAGCACAGATACGCAGTATTTT. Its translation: CASSPRRRLAESTDTQYF. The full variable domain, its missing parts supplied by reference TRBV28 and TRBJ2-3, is DVKVTQSSRYLVKRTGEKVFLECVQDMDHENMFWYRQDPGLGLRLIYFSYDVKMKEKGDIPEGYSVSREKKERFSLILESASTNQTSMYLCASSPRRRLAESTDTQYFGPGTRLTVL.

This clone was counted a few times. The CDR3 region is CASSHGQGSEKLFF. The CDR3 coding sequence is TGCGCCAGCAGCCACGGACAGGGGAGTGAAAAACTGTTTTTT. The rearrangement joins TRBV4-3 to TRBJ1-4; TRBD1 matches 9 bases. The germline CDR1 and CDR2 sequences are LGHNA and YSLEER. CDR3 length: 14 amino acids. Losses at the gene ends were 3 bases for V and 7 bases for J; bases not matched to a gene: 3.

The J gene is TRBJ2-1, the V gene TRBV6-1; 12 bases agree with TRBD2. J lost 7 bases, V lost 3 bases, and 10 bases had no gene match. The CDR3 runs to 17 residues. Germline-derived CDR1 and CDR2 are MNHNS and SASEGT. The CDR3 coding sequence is TGTGCCAGCAGTGATCCTGGACTAGCGGGGAAGATTAATGAGCAGTTCTTC. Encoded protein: CASSDPGLAGKINEQFF.

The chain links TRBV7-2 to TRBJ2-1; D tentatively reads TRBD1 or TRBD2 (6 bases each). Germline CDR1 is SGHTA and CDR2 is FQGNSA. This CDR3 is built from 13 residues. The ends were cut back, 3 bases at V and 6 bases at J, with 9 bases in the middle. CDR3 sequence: CASSFWGANEQFF. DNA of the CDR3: TGTGCCAGCAGCTTTTGGGGGGCCAATGAGCAGTTCTTC.

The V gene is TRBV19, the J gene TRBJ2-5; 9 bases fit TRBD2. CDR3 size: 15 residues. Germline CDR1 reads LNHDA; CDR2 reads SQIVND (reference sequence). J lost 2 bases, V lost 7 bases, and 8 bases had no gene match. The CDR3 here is CASNRGRAFQETQYF. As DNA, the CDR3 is TGTGCCAGTAATCGCGGGAGGGCGTTTCAAGAGACCCAGTACTTC.

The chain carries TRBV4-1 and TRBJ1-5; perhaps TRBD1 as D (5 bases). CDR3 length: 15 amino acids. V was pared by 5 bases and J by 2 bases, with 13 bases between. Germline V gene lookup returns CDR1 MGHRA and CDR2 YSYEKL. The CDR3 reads CASSLSGTGNQPQHF. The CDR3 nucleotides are TGCGCCAGCAGCTTGTCCGGGACGGGCAATCAGCCCCAGCATTTT.

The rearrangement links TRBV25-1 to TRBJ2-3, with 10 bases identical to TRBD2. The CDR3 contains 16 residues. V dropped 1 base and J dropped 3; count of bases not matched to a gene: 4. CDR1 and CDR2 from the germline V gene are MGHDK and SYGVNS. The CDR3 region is CASSELVAGGTDTQYF. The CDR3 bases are TGTGCCAGCAGTGAATTGGTAGCGGGGGGTACAGATACGCAGTATTTT.